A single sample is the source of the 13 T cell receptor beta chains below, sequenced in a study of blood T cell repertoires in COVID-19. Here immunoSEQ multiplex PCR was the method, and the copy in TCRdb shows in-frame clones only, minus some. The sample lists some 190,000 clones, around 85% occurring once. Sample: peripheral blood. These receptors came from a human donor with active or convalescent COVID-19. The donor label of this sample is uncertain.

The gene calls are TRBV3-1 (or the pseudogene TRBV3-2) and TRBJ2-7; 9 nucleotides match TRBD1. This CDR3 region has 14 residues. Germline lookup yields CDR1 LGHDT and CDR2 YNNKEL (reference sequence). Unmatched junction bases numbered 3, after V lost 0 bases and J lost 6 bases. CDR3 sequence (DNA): TGTGCCAGCAGCCAAGAGGACAGGGGAAGCGAGCAGTACTTC. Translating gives CASSQEDRGSEQYF.

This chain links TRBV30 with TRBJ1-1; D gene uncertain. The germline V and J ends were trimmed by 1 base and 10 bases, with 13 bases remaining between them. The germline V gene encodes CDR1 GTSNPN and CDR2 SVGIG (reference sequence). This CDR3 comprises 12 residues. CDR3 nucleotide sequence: TGTGCCTGGAGTGCCCTCGACATAATAGCTTTCTTT. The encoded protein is CAWSALDIIAFF.

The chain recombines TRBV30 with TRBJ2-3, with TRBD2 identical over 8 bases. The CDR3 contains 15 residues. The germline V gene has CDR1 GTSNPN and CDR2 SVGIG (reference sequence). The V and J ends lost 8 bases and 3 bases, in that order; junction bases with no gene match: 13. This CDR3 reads CARDPSAGGTDTQYF. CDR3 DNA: TGTGCCCGAGATCCTAGCGCGGGGGGAACAGATACGCAGTATTTT.

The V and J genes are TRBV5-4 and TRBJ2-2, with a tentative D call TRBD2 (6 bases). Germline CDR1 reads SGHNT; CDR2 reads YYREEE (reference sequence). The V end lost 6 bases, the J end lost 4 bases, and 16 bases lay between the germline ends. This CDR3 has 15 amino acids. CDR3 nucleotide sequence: TGTGCCAGCACTGAAGTAGGGAGGCGCACCGGGGAGCTGTTTTTT. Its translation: CASTEVGRRTGELFF.

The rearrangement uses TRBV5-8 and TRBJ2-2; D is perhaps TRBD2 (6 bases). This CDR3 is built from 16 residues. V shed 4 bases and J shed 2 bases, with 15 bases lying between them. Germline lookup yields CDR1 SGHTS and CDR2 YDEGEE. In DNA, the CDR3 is TGTGCCAGCAGCCCGTTTGGGGGGTCAAACACCGGGGAGCTGTTTTTT. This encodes CASSPFGGSNTGELFF.

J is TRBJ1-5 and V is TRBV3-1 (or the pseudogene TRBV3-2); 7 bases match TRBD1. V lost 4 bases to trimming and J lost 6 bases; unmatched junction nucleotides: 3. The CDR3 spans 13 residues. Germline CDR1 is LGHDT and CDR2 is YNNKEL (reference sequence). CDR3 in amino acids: CASSPTGLQPQHF. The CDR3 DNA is TGTGCCAGCAGCCCGACAGGGCTTCAGCCCCAGCATTTT.

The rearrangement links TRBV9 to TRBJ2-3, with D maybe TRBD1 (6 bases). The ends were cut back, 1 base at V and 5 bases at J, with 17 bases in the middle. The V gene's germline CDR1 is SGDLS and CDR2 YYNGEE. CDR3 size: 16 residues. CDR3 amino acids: CASSVYRVDMGDTQYF. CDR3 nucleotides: TGTGCCAGCAGCGTATACAGGGTCGACATGGGAGATACGCAGTATTTT.

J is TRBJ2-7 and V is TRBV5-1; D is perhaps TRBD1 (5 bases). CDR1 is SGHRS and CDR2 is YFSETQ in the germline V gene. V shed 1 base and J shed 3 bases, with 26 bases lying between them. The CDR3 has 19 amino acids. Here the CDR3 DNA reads TGCGCCAGCAGCTTGACATCCGGTACGGACAAAATTCCGCACTACGAGCAGTACTTC. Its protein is CASSLTSGTDKIPHYEQYF.

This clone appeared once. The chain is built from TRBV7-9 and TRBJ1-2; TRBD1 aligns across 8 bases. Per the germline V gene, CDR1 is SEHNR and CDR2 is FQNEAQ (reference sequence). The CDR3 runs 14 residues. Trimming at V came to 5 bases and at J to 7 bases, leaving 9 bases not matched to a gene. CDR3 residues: CASSTDRGLSGYTF. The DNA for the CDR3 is TGTGCCAGCAGCACCGACAGGGGATTGAGTGGCTACACCTTC.

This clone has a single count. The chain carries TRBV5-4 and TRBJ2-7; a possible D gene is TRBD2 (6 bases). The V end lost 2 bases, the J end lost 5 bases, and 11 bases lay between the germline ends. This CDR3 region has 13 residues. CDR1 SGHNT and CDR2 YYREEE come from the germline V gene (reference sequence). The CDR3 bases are TGTGCCAGCAGCTTTAGCGGAGGAAACGAGCAGTACTTC. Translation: CASSFSGGNEQYF.

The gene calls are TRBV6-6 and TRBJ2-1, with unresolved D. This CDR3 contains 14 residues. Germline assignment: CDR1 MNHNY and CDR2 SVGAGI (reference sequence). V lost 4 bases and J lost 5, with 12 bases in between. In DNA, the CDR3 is TGTGCCAGCAGTTCACCCCCGCCAGACAATGAGCAGTTCTTC. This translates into CASSSPPPDNEQFF.

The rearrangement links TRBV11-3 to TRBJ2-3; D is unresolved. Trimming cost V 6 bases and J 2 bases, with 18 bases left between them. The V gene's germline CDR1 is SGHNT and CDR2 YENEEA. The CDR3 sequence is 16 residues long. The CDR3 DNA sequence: TGTGCCAGCAGTCCGAGTGGCGGCCGTAACACAGATACGCAGTATTTT. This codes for CASSPSGGRNTDTQYF.

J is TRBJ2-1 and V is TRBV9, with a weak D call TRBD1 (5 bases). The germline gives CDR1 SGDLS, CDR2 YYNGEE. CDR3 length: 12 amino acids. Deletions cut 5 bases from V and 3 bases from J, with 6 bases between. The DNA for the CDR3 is TGTGCCAGCAGAGGGGACTACAATGAGCAGTTCTTC. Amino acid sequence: CASRGDYNEQFF. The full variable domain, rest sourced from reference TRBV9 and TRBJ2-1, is DSGVTQTPKHLITATGQRVTLRCSPRSGDLSVYWYQQSLDQGLQFLIQYYNGEERAKGNILERFSAQQFPDLHSELNLSSLELGDSALYFCASRGDYNEQFFGPGTRLTVL.